This T cell receptor beta chain was observed in a study of shared T cell receptors in the human thymus. The method was immunoSEQ multiplex PCR; TCRdb's version includes in-frame clones alone and lacks a portion of them. The sample includes almost 550,000 clones, 75% to 85% of them seen just once. Germline V gene data show CDR1 as SGHTA and CDR2 as FQGTGA. Trimming shortened V by 5 bases and J by 8 bases, and 21 bases separated the two germline ends. This CDR3 contains 15 residues. These data were also filed under a second study, of human thymus T cells. From that paper: It was healthy Finnish infants having corrective surgery for congenital heart defects who were the donors. Resections that were taken during corrective heart surgery supplied the thymus tissue.

This sequence joins TRBV7-3 and TRBJ1-2, with a possible D match to TRBD1 (6 bases). The sequenced sample consisted of thymocytes. The receptor's source is a boy less than two years old with a congenital heart defect. The CDR3 is CASSPGRGGGGGYTF. The CDR3 coding sequence is TGTGCCAGCAGCCCAGGGCGGGGGGGCGGTGGCGGCTACACCTTC.